This TCR beta chain was captured by sequencing in a study of metastatic and nonmetastatic thyroid tumors. MiXCR re-clonotyped the PCR reads for TCRdb. Among roughly 44,000 clones listed, 24% were seen once. Every patient underwent thyroid surgery untreated. The CDR3 loop spans 14 amino acids. CDR1 is DFQATT, CDR2 SNEGSKA, per germline (reference sequence). V lost 5 bases and J lost 6, with 18 bases in between. The sample was tumor tissue. This chain links TRBV20-1 with TRBJ2-3; no definite D call. The origin of this receptor is a female donor with papillary thyroid cancer or a benign thyroid nodule (not recorded which). Some clones in this sample may be carry-over from other donors' samples. CDR3 in DNA: TGCAGTGCTCCTTCCAGTCGGGTGGATGATACGCAGTATTTT. Protein: CSAPSSRVDDTQYF.